Below are 20 T cell receptor beta chains sequenced from a single sample in a study of T cells in Graves' hyperthyroidism and ophthalmopathy. Amplified TCR beta CDR3 regions derived from RNA transcripts. First-round RT-PCR of the TCR CDR3 relied on the HTBI primer set. TCRdb re-analysed the multiplex PCR reads in MiXCR, keeping a single row per CDR3 protein. The sample lists about 620,000 distinct CDR3 sequences, 15% to 20% occurring once. The sample consisted of blood. The receptor set was obtained from a woman aged 25 to 39 with Graves' hyperthyroidism.

This clonotype was picked up many times. This CDR3 reads CASSLGGVQYEQYF. The CDR3 region has the DNA TGTGCCAGCAGCTTAGGGGGAGTTCAGTACGAGCAGTACTTC. The genes are TRBV7-2 and TRBJ2-7; TRBD2 is a possible D gene (5 bases). Germline CDR1 reads SGHTA; CDR2 reads FQGNSA. The CDR3 totals 14 residues. The germline V and J ends were trimmed by 1 base and 4 bases, with 11 bases remaining between them.

The chain is built from TRBV6-1 and TRBJ2-7; maybe TRBD1 (7 bases). CDR1 and CDR2 from the germline V gene are MNHNS and SASEGT. There are 15 residues in the CDR3. V lost 5 bases and J lost 3, with 17 bases in between. This CDR3 is CASSIDQGGIYEQYF. CDR3 bases: TGTGCCAGCAGTATCGATCAGGGGGGAATCTACGAGCAGTACTTC.

The sample holds many counts of this clonotype. The V call is TRBV27, the J call TRBJ1-5, with a weak D call TRBD1 (5 bases). The CDR3 consists of 16 residues. In germline, CDR1 is MNHEY, CDR2 SMNVEV (reference sequence). V lost 5 bases to trimming and J lost 0 bases, with 14 bases between them. CDR3 residues: CASSHATAYSNQPQHF. In DNA form, the CDR3 reads TGTGCCAGCAGTCACGCGACAGCATATAGCAATCAGCCCCAGCATTTT.

The V and J genes are TRBV18 and TRBJ1-1, with TRBD1 as a possible D gene (6 bases). Trimming left V 3 bases short and J 0 bases short, with 14 bases between. The germline gives CDR1 KGHSH, CDR2 LQKENI. The CDR3 runs to 16 residues. The CDR3 DNA is TGTGCCAGCTCACCCTCTTACAGGGTGATGAACACTGAAGCTTTCTTT. This codes for CASSPSYRVMNTEAFF.

In its sample, this clonotype was seen a few times. A clone one base away is much larger, so this may be a read error. The rearrangement joins TRBV24-1 to TRBJ2-3, with no clear D. V lost 10 bases and J lost 3, with 10 bases in between. This CDR3 region has 12 residues. The germline gives CDR1 KGHDR, CDR2 SFDVKD. This CDR3 reads CATSRRTDTQYF. Here the CDR3 DNA reads TGTGCCACGTCGAGGCGTACAGATACGCAGTATTTT.

This clonotype was observed at least ten times. V usage is TRBV6-6 and J usage is TRBJ1-1; D is possibly TRBD1 (6 bases). V was shortened by 0 bases and J by 4 bases, with 18 bases between the two germline ends. This CDR3 is 17 amino acids long. The germline gives CDR1 MNHNY, CDR2 SVGAGI (reference sequence). The CDR3 sequence: CASSYSYPGGSGTEAFF. The CDR3, as DNA: TGTGCCAGCAGTTACTCTTATCCCGGGGGCAGTGGCACTGAAGCTTTCTTT.

The table lists this clonotype with a few counts. CDR3 sequence reads: CSAVALSNSNQPQHF. Written as DNA, the CDR3 is TGCAGTGCCGTCGCTCTGAGTAATAGCAATCAGCCCCAGCATTTT. This chain uses TRBV20-1 with TRBJ1-5; D not resolved. V lost 6 bases to trimming and J lost 0 bases, with 15 bases between them. The CDR3 is 15 amino acids. Germline values: CDR1 DFQATT, CDR2 SNEGSKA (reference sequence).

The chain uses TRBV15 and TRBJ2-7; weak D call: TRBD1 (5 bases). The CDR3 has 15 residues. V shed 4 bases and J shed 2 bases, with 15 bases lying between them. Per germline, CDR1 LNHNV and CDR2 YYDKDF (reference sequence). For the CDR3, the DNA is TGTGCCACCAGCAAAATGCTGACAGACGCCTACGAGCAGTACTTC. Translating it yields CATSKMLTDAYEQYF.

The V call is TRBV25-1, the J call TRBJ1-2, with D maybe TRBD1 (5 bases). V dropped 6 bases and J dropped 8 bases, with 25 bases sitting between them. Per the germline V gene, CDR1 is MGHDK and CDR2 is SYGVNS. The CDR3 length is 16 residues. DNA for the CDR3: TGTGCCAGCAGCGTCGCCTCGAGGTGGGGACGTGACGGCTACACCTTC. This sequence encodes CASSVASRWGRDGYTF.

This clonotype appeared a few times. The chain uses TRBV14 and TRBJ2-3, with unresolved D. The V and J ends lost 1 base and 2 bases respectively, with 10 bases between them. The CDR3 has 15 amino acids. From germline, CDR1 is SGHDN and CDR2 FVKESK. The CDR3 DNA reads TGTGCCAGCAGCCAAGTATGGGGTAACACAGATACGCAGTATTTT. Its protein product is CASSQVWGNTDTQYF.

This clonotype was detected ten times or more. V is TRBV11-3 and J is TRBJ2-2; D is ambiguous. The CDR3 has 15 amino acids. Germline V gene lookup returns CDR1 SGHNT and CDR2 YENEEA. Trimming removed 2 bases from V and 1 base from J, with 8 bases in between. The CDR3 here is CASSLSAVNTGELFF. DNA of the CDR3: TGTGCCAGCAGCTTATCGGCCGTGAACACCGGGGAGCTGTTTTTT. The entire variable domain, with the rest obtained from reference TRBV11-3 and TRBJ2-2, is as follows: EAGVVQSPRYKIIEKKQPVAFWCNPISGHNTLYWYLQNLGQGPELLIRYENEEAVDDSQLPKDRFSAERLKGVDSTLKIQPAELGDSAVYLCASSLSAVNTGELFFGEGSRLTVL.

This clonotype has at least ten counts. The chain combines TRBV12-3 or TRBV12-4 with TRBJ1-1, with TRBD1 identical over 9 bases. After removal of 3 bases from V and 5 bases from J, the junction contained 4 bases not matched to a gene. This CDR3 region has 14 residues. CDR3 in amino acids: CASSFSDRGTEAFF. CDR3 nucleotide sequence: TGTGCCAGCAGTTTCTCAGACAGGGGGACTGAAGCTTTCTTT.

V usage is TRBV19 and J usage is TRBJ2-1, with no clear D. The CDR3 runs 15 residues. Per germline, CDR1 LNHDA and CDR2 SQIVND (reference sequence). Trimming cost V 3 bases and J 3 bases, with 12 bases left between them. The CDR3 here is CASSITGLLYNEQFF. In DNA form, the CDR3 reads TGTGCCAGTAGTATCACGGGCCTACTCTACAATGAGCAGTTCTTC.

This clonotype showed up many times. The rearrangement links TRBV30 to TRBJ2-3; D unresolved. V shed 0 bases and J shed 2 bases, with 9 bases lying between them. Germline V gives CDR1 GTSNPN, CDR2 SVGIG (reference sequence). The CDR3 consists of 14 residues. The CDR3 coding sequence is TGTGCCTGGAGTGTAACCCAATCCACAGATACGCAGTATTTT. Protein sequence: CAWSVTQSTDTQYF.

The sample holds many counts of this clonotype. The V call is TRBV7-3, the J call TRBJ2-3, with D possibly being TRBD1 (7 bases). V lost 2 bases and J lost 4, with 19 bases in between. This CDR3 is built from 17 residues. The germline CDR1 and CDR2 sequences are SGHTA and FQGTGA. This chain's CDR3 is CASSLAGRGQSPDTQYF. CDR3 DNA sequence: TGTGCCAGCAGCTTAGCGGGAAGGGGACAGTCGCCAGATACGCAGTATTTT.

Turning to this clonotype: One end of the junction varies from germline; a read error may be responsible. V usage is TRBV10-1 and J usage is TRBJ2-7; D gene uncertain. This CDR3 comprises 13 residues. The germline V gene has CDR1 WNHNN and CDR2 SYGVQD (reference sequence). This CDR3 reads CASSGDGSYGQYF. CDR3 DNA: TGCGCCAGCAGCGGTGACGGAAGCTACGGGCAGTACTTC.

The chain carries TRBV28 and TRBJ1-2; 8 positions match TRBD1. This CDR3 comprises 14 residues. Germline lookup yields CDR1 MDHEN and CDR2 SYDVKM. The junction had 6 bases not matched to a gene; V was cut back by 5 bases and J by 4 bases. The CDR3 region has the DNA TGTGCCAGCAGTCGGACAGGGCTCACCTATGGCTACACCTTC. Its protein is CASSRTGLTYGYTF.

There are many counts of this clonotype. The chain joins TRBV28 to TRBJ2-5, with 10 bases fitting TRBD2. The CDR3 sequence is 13 residues long. CDR1 and CDR2 (germline): MDHEN, SYDVKM. After removal of 6 bases from V and 5 bases from J, the junction contained 3 bases not matched to a gene. Here the CDR3 DNA reads TGTGCCAGCAGACTAGCGGGAAGGGAGACCCAGTACTTC. Amino acids: CASRLAGRETQYF.

This clonotype was found a few times. The CDR3 protein is CASSVTGLSGNTIYF. The CDR3 bases are TGTGCCAGCAGCGTGACAGGCCTCTCTGGAAACACCATATATTTT. The genes are TRBV3-1 and TRBJ1-3; a weak D match, TRBD1 (6 bases). Germline CDR1 is LGHDT and CDR2 is YNNKEL (reference sequence). V was cut by 5 bases and J by 0 bases, with 11 bases left in between. The CDR3 runs 15 residues.

The chain has TRBV9 and TRBJ2-1; 14 bases line up with TRBD2. The germline gives CDR1 SGDLS, CDR2 YYNGEE. V dropped 3 bases and J dropped 7; count of bases not matched to a gene: 6. The CDR3 is made up of 16 amino acids. DNA of the CDR3: TGTGCCAGCAGCGCCGGACTAGCGGGAGGTTGGAATGAGCAGTTCTTC. This translates into CASSAGLAGGWNEQFF. The full variable domain, completed using reference TRBV9 and TRBJ2-1, is DSGVTQTPKHLITATGQRVTLRCSPRSGDLSVYWYQQSLDQGLQFLIQYYNGEERAKGNILERFSAQQFPDLHSELNLSSLELGDSALYFCASSAGLAGGWNEQFFGPGTRLTVL.